Here is one TCR beta chain with its context. What it binds is not known. Trimming took 6 bases from V and 0 from J, leaving 14 bases between them. The CDR3 runs 15 residues. This record belongs to a study of T-cell memory formation after mild COVID-19. Study-level findings and limits: Second-wave clones that peaked on day 37 lacked confirmed SARS-CoV-2 specificity. Prior to infection, memory already included some responding clones, suggesting cross-reactive memory joined.

Amplification by 5'RACE using constant-segment primers produced TCR alpha and TCR beta cDNA libraries that carried sample barcodes and UMIs. TCRdb re-derived calls from the 5' RACE reads in MiXCR, one entry per CDR3 protein. Of under 600,000 distinct CDR3 sequences detected, roughly 20% appear once; the ten largest clones hold around 7.7%. The V gene is TRBV12-3 or TRBV12-4, the J gene TRBJ1-1; D is unclear. The TCR originated in an adult woman who had mild COVID-19 (a few samples of this study predate the infection). Cell type and time point are not known. The sequenced sample consisted of PBMCs or a T cell subset sorted from them (not recorded which). CDR3 nucleotide sequence: TGTGCCAGCAGCCGTTGGTTAGGATTGAACACTGAAGCTTTCTTT. As protein: CASSRWLGLNTEAFF.